The source of this T cell receptor beta chain is a study of blood T cells in healthy people across ages. On this clonotype itself: Its matching antigen is unknown.

With a J-beta primer mix and a sample-barcoded 5' primer, a second PCR ran roughly 7 to 11 cycles. TCRdb reanalysed the 5' RACE reads using MiXCR and keeps one entry per CDR3 protein. The sample lists approximately 810,000 distinct CDR3 sequences, around 34% occurring once. Investigators took roughly 9.5 milliliters of peripheral blood from every donor. Every sample had a minimum of 6 million PBMCs isolated. Study-level results: Diversity was higher, and naive CD4+ cells more numerous, in long-lived donors than in aged donors. Higher naive T cell percentage went strongly together with higher TCR beta diversity.

The CDR3 extends over 15 amino acids. Germline V gene data show CDR1 as SGHTA and CDR2 as FQGNSA. Trimming removed 3 bases at V and 1 base at J, with 9 bases between. The chain joins TRBV7-2 to TRBJ2-2; tentative D call: TRBD2 (5 bases). The receptor's source is a man in his late teens or twenties in good health. The specimen was blood. DNA for the CDR3: TGTGCCAGCAGCTTTACCGGGAAGAACACCGGGGAGCTGTTTTTT. Amino acids: CASSFTGKNTGELFF.